This is a list of T cell receptor beta chains from one sample in a study of cytomegalovirus exposure and HLA in healthy donors. The method was immunoSEQ multiplex PCR; TCRdb's version includes in-frame clones alone and lacks a portion of them. This table has roughly 120,000 clones, approximately 80% appearing once. The source material was PBMCs. These receptors all come from a woman in her twenties or thirties in good health and CMV-seronegative. Both conserved end residues are part of each CDR3. Each record gives: D gene, clone size, V gene, J gene, CDR3 DNA, CDR3 protein. D genes are given only for firm matches. Not every row has a clone size; where given, it reads once, few, many or a size class.

D: .
size: .
V: TRBV7-8
J: TRBJ2-1
DNA: TGTGCCAGCAGCTTAGCGCGTGAGCAGTTCTTC
CDR3: CASSLAREQFF

D: TRBD2
size: once
V: TRBV5-4
J: TRBJ2-7
DNA: TGTGCCAGCAGCCCGGACGGACTAGCGGGAATTGCCTACGAGCAGTACTTC
CDR3: CASSPDGLAGIAYEQYF

D: .
size: .
V: TRBV4-1
J: TRBJ2-7
DNA: TGCGCCAGCAGCCAAGGGGCAGGGACATCTTACGAGCAGTACTTC
CDR3: CASSQGAGTSYEQYF

D: TRBD2
size: .
V: TRBV2
J: TRBJ2-2
DNA: TGTGCCAGCACCGAAACCGGGAGGACCGGGGAGCTGTTTTTT
CDR3: CASTETGRTGELFF

D: TRBD1
size: .
V: TRBV10-2
J: TRBJ1-2
DNA: TGCGCCAGCAGTCTTGGGACAGGGCAGGGGGCCTATGGCTACACCTTC
CDR3: CASSLGTGQGAYGYTF

D: TRBD2
size: .
V: TRBV5-1
J: TRBJ2-1
DNA: TGCGCCAGCAGCTTAGGGACTAGCGGGAGTATACCGTTCTTC
CDR3: CASSLGTSGSIPFF

D: TRBD2
size: .
V: TRBV6-1
J: TRBJ2-2
DNA: TGTGCCAGCAGTGAATTAGCGGGAGGGCCCGGGGAGCTGTTTTTT
CDR3: CASSELAGGPGELFF

D: TRBD1
size: .
V: TRBV4-2
J: TRBJ2-7
DNA: TGTGCCAGCAGCCAGTCTGGGGACAGGGGGCGCGAGCAGTACTTC
CDR3: CASSQSGDRGREQYF

D: .
size: .
V: TRBV9
J: TRBJ2-5
DNA: TGTGCCAGCAGCGTTGGTGGGGCCGGGGAGACCCAGTACTTC
CDR3: CASSVGGAGETQYF

D: .
size: .
V: TRBV5-6
J: TRBJ2-2
DNA: TGTGCCAGCAGCTTGCGGAGGGTGGCGAACACCGGGGAGCTGTTTTTT
CDR3: CASSLRRVANTGELFF

D: .
size: .
V: TRBV7-3
J: TRBJ1-1
DNA: TGTGCCAGCAGCTTACGGGGTTACACTGAAGCTTTCTTT
CDR3: CASSLRGYTEAFF

D: .
size: .
V: TRBV7-6
J: TRBJ2-7
DNA: TGTGCCAGCAGCCCCCGAATAGCTGGCGAGCAGTACTTC
CDR3: CASSPRIAGEQYF

D: .
size: .
V: TRBV19
J: TRBJ2-5
DNA: TGTGCCAGTCTTTACCTGTCGCCTAGCGCAAAGACCCAAGAGACCCAGTACTTC
CDR3: CASLYLSPSAKTQETQYF

D: TRBD2
size: .
V: TRBV6-5
J: TRBJ2-5
DNA: TGTGCCAGCAGTTATAGCGGGAGTTTAGAGACCCAGTACTTC
CDR3: CASSYSGSLETQYF

D: TRBD1
size: .
V: TRBV5-1
J: TRBJ2-2
DNA: TGCGCCAGCAGCTTGGTCCCCCGGGACAGGGGGTCCCCCGGGGAGCTGTTTTTT
CDR3: CASSLVPRDRGSPGELFF

D: TRBD2
size: once
V: TRBV6-6
J: TRBJ2-7
DNA: TGTGCCAGCTGGTATGGCAGCGGGAGCGAGCAGTACTTC
CDR3: CASWYGSGSEQYF

D: .
size: .
V: TRBV7-3
J: TRBJ2-7
DNA: TGTGCCAGCAGCCCCTCGGGGGTCCCCTACGAACAGTACTTC
CDR3: CASSPSGVPYEQYF

D: .
size: .
V: TRBV7-6
J: TRBJ2-3
DNA: TGTGCCAGTAATAGCGCCGATACGCAGTATTTT
CDR3: CASNSADTQYF

D: .
size: .
V: TRBV5-4
J: TRBJ2-5
DNA: TGTGCCAGCAGCTTGGGTCAGGTGGAGACCCAGTACTTC
CDR3: CASSLGQVETQYF

D: .
size: once
V: TRBV28
J: TRBJ1-4
DNA: TGTGCCAGCCAGGACAGTATGGGGTGGGAAAAACTGTTTTTT
CDR3: CASQDSMGWEKLFF